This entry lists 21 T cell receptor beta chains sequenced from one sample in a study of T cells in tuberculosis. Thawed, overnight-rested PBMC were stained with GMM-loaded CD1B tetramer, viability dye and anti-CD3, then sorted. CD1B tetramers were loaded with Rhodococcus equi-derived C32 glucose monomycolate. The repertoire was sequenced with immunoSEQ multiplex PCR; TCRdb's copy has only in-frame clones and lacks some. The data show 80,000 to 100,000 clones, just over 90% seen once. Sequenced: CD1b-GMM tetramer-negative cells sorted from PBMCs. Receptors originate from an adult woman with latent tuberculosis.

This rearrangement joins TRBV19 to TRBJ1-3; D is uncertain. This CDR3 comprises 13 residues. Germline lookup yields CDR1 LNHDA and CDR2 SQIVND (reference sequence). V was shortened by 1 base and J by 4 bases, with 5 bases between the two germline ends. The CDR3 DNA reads TGTGCCAGTAGTATAGTAAGCGGAAACACCATATATTTT. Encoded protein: CASSIVSGNTIYF.

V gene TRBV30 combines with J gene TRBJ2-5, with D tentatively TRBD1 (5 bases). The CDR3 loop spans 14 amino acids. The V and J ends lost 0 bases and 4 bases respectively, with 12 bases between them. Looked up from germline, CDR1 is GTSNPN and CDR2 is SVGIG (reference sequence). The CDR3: CAWSVLGRAETQYF. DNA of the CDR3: TGTGCCTGGAGTGTACTCGGCAGGGCAGAGACCCAGTACTTC.

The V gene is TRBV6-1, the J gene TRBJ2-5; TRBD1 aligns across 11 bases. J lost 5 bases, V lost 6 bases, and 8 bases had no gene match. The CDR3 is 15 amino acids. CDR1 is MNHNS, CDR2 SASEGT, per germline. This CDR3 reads CASRRTGGSDETQYF. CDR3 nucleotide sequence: TGTGCCAGCAGAAGGACAGGGGGCTCTGATGAGACCCAGTACTTC.

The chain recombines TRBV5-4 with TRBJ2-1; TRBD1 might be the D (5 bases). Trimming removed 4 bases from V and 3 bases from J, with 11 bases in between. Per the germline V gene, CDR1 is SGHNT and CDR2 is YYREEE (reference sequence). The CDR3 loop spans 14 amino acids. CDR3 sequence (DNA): TGTGCCAGCAGCCACAGCAGGGACTACAATGAGCAGTTCTTC. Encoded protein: CASSHSRDYNEQFF.

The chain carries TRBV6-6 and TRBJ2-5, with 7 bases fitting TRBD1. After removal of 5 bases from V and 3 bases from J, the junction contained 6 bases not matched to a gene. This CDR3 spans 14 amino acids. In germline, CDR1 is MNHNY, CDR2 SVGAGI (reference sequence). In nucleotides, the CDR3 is TGTGCCAGCAGTACCACCGGGACAGAAGAGACCCAGTACTTC. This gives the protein CASSTTGTEETQYF.

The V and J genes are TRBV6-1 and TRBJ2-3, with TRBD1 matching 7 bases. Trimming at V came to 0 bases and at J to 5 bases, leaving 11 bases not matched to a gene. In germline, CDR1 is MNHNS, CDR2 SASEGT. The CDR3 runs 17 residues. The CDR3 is CASSEADWGQTQDTQYF. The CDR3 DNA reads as TGTGCCAGCAGTGAAGCGGATTGGGGACAGACACAAGATACGCAGTATTTT.

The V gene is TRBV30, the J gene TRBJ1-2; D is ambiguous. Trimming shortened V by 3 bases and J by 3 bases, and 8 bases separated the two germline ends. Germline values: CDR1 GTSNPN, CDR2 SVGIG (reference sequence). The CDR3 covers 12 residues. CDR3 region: CAWRGRDYGYTF. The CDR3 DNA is TGTGCCTGGAGAGGGCGGGACTATGGCTACACCTTC.

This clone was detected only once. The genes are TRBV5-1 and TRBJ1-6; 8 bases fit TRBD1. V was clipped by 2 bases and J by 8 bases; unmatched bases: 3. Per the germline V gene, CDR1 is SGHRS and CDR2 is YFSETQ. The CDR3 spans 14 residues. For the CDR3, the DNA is TGCGCCAGCAGCTTTTCGGACAGGGATTCACCCCTCCACTTT. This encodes CASSFSDRDSPLHF.

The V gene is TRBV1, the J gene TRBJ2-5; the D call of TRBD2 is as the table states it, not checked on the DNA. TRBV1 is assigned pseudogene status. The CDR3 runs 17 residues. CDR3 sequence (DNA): TGCACCAGCAGCAGGCAAGCGGGGGTCACTAAGAGGGAGACCCAGTACTTC. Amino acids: CTSSRQAGVTKRETQYF.

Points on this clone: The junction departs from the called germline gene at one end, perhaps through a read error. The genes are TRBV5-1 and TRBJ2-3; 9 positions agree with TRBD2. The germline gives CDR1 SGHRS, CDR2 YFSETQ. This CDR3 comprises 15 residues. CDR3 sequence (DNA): TGCGCCAGCAGCTTGGATAAGCGGGGGGTAGATATGCAGTATTTT. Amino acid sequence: CASSLDKRGVDMQYF.

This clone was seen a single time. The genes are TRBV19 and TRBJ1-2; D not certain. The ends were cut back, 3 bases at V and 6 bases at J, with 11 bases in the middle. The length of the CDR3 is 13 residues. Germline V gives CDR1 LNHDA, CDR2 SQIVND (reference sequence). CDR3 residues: CASSMTERNGYTF. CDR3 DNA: TGTGCCAGTAGTATGACGGAGAGGAATGGCTACACCTTC.

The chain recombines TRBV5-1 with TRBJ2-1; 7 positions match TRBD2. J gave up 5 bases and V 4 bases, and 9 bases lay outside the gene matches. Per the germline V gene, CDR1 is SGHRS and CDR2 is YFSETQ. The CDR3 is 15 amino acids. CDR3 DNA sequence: TGCGCCAGCAGCCCCTCCGTGGCGGGGGACAATGAGCAGTTCTTC. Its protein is CASSPSVAGDNEQFF.

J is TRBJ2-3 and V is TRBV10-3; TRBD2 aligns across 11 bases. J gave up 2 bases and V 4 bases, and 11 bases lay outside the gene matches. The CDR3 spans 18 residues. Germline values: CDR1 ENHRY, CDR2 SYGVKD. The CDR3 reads CAISVDSGGAGSTDTQYF. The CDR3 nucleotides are TGTGCCATCAGTGTGGATAGCGGGGGGGCCGGTTCCACAGATACGCAGTATTTT.

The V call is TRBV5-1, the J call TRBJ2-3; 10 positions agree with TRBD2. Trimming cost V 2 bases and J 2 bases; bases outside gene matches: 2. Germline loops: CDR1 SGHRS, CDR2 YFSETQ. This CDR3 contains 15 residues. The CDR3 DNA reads TGCGCCAGCAGCTTACTAGCGGGGCTCACAGATACGCAGTATTTT. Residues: CASSLLAGLTDTQYF.

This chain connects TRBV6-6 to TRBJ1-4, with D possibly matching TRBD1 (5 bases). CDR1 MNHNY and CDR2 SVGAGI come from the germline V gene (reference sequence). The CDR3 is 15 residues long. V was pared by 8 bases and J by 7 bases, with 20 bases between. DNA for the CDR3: TGTGCCAGCGGGAAGGGGAGGGTAATAGGTGAAAAACTGTTTTTT. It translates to CASGKGRVIGEKLFF.

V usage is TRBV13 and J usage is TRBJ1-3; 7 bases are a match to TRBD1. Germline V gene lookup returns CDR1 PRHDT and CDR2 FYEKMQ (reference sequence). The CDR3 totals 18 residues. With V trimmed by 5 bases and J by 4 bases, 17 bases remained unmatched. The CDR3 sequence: CASSRQNPTGAFGNTIYF. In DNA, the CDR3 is TGTGCCAGCAGCCGTCAAAACCCCACAGGGGCGTTCGGAAACACCATATATTTT.

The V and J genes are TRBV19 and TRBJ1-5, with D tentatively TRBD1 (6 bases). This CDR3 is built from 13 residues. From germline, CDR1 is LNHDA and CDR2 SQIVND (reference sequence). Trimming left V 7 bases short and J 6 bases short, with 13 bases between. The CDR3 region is CASTAGVAQPQHF. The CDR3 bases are TGTGCCAGTACGGCAGGGGTGGCTCAGCCCCAGCATTTT.

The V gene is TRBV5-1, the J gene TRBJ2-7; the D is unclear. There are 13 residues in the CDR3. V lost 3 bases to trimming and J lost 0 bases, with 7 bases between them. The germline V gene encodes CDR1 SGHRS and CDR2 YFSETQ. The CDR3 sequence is CASSSLSSYEQYF. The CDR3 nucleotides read TGCGCCAGCAGCTCCCTGAGCTCCTACGAGCAGTACTTC.

The CDR3 bases are TGTGCCAGTAATCGAGGCAATCAGCCCCAGCATTTT. Amino acid sequence: CASNRGNQPQHF. This chain uses TRBV19 with TRBJ1-5; unclear D gene. Germline loops: CDR1 LNHDA, CDR2 SQIVND (reference sequence). The CDR3 extends over 12 amino acids. The V and J ends lost 7 bases and 2 bases respectively, with 6 bases between them.

The CDR3 DNA sequence: TGTGCCAGCAGTCCCCGGACAGGGCGCTACGAGCAGTACTTC. Translation gives CASSPRTGRYEQYF. The chain has TRBV27 and TRBJ2-7; TRBD1 matches at 8 bases. There are 14 residues in the CDR3. The V segment lost 5 bases and the J segment 3 bases; nucleotides outside the gene matches: 6. The germline V gene has CDR1 MNHEY and CDR2 SMNVEV (reference sequence).

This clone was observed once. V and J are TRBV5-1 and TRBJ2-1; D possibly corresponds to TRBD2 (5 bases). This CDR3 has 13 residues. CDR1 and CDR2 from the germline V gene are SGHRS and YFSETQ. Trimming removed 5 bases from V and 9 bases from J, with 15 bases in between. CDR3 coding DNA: TGCGCCAGCAGGGAGGTCGCCAGCGGTGAGCAGTTCTTC. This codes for CASREVASGEQFF.